This T cell receptor (beta chain) was observed in a study of blood T cell repertoires in COVID-19 (dated by TCRdb to 2018 to 2020). Broadly, across the study: The collaborator samples originated in the United States, Italy and Spain and spanned the acute and convalescent phases of COVID-19. The repertoires were released in a freely available public database meant as a resource for research on the immune response to SARS-CoV-2. The dataset comprised deeply sampled blood TCRbeta repertoires from subjects exposed to, actively infected with, or recovered from COVID-19. The samples were drawn from the first 160 participants of the ongoing ImmuneRACE study and from some 1,300 subjects provided by 6 global collaborators. A de-identified subject ID, COVID-19 status, age in years and sex were almost always included in the sample metadata. HLA class I and class II types, where available, came from metadata supplied by the sample provider rather than from assay-based typing. The material from the prospective study consisted of cDNA or gDNA derived from T cells, B-cell-depleted T cells, or PBMCs.

TCRbeta CDR3 regions were amplified from genomic DNA using the immunoSEQ Assay, a bias-controlled multiplex PCR. In the original analysis: The number of nucleated cells in each sample was estimated by amplification of reference gene primers within the assay. To quantify the absolute abundance of each unique TCRbeta CDR3 rearrangement, sequence reads were collapsed and filtered. For each sample, productive Simpson clonality was calculated as the square root of Simpson's diversity index across productive rearrangements. Held by TCRdb, this immuneACCESS table contains in-frame sequences only and omits some clones. Under half of the omission traces to an unresolved V gene where checked; the cause of the rest is unknown. That table furnishes V, J and clone size, whereas the DNA furnished D and trimming. This sample holds hundreds of thousands of clones; 70% to 90% were observed only once. In total, the top ten clones hold less than 2.5% of the sample.

What the authors observed across the whole study: The amount of clinical and demographic metadata varied by source and participant and was provided uncurated.

This clone was picked up one time. Its antigen specificity is not known. No much larger clone exists at a distance of one base, and base qualities are not known. Participants in the prospective study were aged about 18 to 90 years, lived in some 24 United States geographic areas, and enrolled through a virtual design. Cohort assignment in the prospective study relied on participant-reported clinical history from a screening survey and a study questionnaire. Recovered participants in ImmuneRACE Cohort 3 were defined by two consecutive negative NP/OP PCR tests, clearance by a healthcare professional, or resolution of symptoms. In the prospective study, mobile phlebotomists collected whole blood, serum and a nasopharyngeal or oropharyngeal swab from each participant. Participants in the prospective study had the option to provide additional blood draws and questionnaires over an approximately 2-month period. Blood samples from the prospective study were shipped frozen or at room temperature prior to DNA extraction.

The germline ends are 20 bases apart after V is trimmed by 5 bases and J by 7 bases. Taken from cysteine to phenylalanine, the CDR3 has 15 residues. Of all the DNA, just the CDR3 is kept, 45 bases in frame from base 1. The germline V gene encodes CDR1 MNHEY and CDR2 SVGAGI. The sequencing sample was made of PBMCs or T cells enriched from blood (not recorded which). The sequence came from a man under 40 who had recovered from COVID-19. The V gene is TRBV6-5 and the J gene is TRBJ1-1; no D gene call is confident. CDR3 sequence: CASSPEGLGGGEAFF. The nucleotides read TGTGCCAGCAGTCCAGAGGGTTTAGGTGGTGGTGAAGCTTTCTTT.